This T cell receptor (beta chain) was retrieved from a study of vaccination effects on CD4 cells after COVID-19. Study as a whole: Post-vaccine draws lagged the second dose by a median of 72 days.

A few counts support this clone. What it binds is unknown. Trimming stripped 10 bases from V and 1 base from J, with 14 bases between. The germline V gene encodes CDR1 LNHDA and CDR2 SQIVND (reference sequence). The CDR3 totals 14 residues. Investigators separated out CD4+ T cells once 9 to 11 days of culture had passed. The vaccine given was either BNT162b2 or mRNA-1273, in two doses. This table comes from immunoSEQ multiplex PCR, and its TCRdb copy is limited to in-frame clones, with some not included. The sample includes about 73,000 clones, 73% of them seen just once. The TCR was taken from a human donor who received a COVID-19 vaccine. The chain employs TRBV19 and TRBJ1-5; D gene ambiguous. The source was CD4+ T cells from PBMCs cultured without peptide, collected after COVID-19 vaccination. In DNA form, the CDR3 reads TGTGCCACATCTATGGTAGTAAGCAATCAGCCCCAGCATTTT. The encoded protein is CATSMVVSNQPQHF. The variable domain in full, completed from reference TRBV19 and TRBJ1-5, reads DGGITQSPKYLFRKEGQNVTLSCEQNLNHDAMYWYRQDPGQGLRLIYYSQIVNDFQKGDIAEGYSVSREKKESFPLTVTSAQKNPTAFYLCATSMVVSNQPQHFGDGTRLSIL.